This T cell receptor (beta chain) was documented in a study of cytotoxic CD8 clonotypes in ibrutinib-treated CLL. Across the whole study: After a median approximately 12 months on treatment (6 to 36), response samples were drawn.

V dropped 2 bases and J dropped 3; count of bases not matched to a gene: 8. Per germline, CDR1 SNHLY and CDR2 FYNNEI. This CDR3 spans 16 amino acids. The table came from immunoSEQ multiplex PCR; TCRdb's copy has only in-frame clones and leaves some out. The sample lists about 140,000 clones, approximately 90% occurring once. The input for sequencing was PBMCs, taken after 12 months of ibrutinib treatment. The V gene is TRBV2, the J gene TRBJ2-3; 7 nucleotides agree with TRBD1. This TCR was recovered from a human donor with chronic lymphocytic leukemia. This CDR3 is CASSERQGVPTDTQYF. CDR3 DNA sequence: TGTGCCAGCAGTGAACGCCAGGGGGTGCCAACAGATACGCAGTATTTT.